These T cell receptor beta chains were read from a single sample in a study of blood T cell repertoires in COVID-19. Profiled with immunoSEQ multiplex PCR; TCRdb holds only in-frame clones, not every one. The repertoire holds over 100,000 clones, with around 89% as singletons. The sample taken for sequencing was peripheral blood. These receptors were obtained from a human donor in a cohort sampled during active COVID-19. Each CDR3 is given with its conserved first and last residue. The D gene is left open where the match is weak. Size tells how often a clone was seen (once, few, many) or the class of an expanded clone, and some rows leave it out.

cdr3_nt cdr3_aa d_call v_call clone_size j_call
TGTGCCAGCAGTTACTCGACAACTTACAATGAGCAGTTCTTC CASSYSTTYNEQFF - TRBV6-5 once TRBJ2-1
TGTGCCAGCAGCCGGAGCACTGGAAACACCATATATTTT CASSRSTGNTIYF - TRBV6-2/TRBV6-3 - TRBJ1-3
TGTGCCAGCAGCTCCTTGACAGGACGCGGCACAGATACGCAGTATTTT CASSSLTGRGTDTQYF - TRBV11-1 - TRBJ2-3
TGTGCCAGCTCTCACCGACGGGGGACGGTGGGCACTGAGCAGTTCTTC CASSHRRGTVGTEQFF - TRBV18 few TRBJ2-1
TGTGCCAGCAGTGAAACCAGGTTTACGTCCTACGAGCAGTACTTC CASSETRFTSYEQYF - TRBV2 - TRBJ2-7
TGTGCCAGCAGTGACAGGTACAATCAGCCCCAGCATTTT CASSDRYNQPQHF - TRBV25-1 - TRBJ1-5
TGTGCCAGCAGGCCCACTAGCGGCTATGAGCAGTTCTTC CASRPTSGYEQFF TRBD2 TRBV2 - TRBJ2-1
TGTGCCAGCAGCTTACTAGCGGGGCCCTCGGGATACAATGAGCAGTTCTTC CASSLLAGPSGYNEQFF TRBD2 TRBV7-9 - TRBJ2-1
TGTGCCAGCAGTCCGGTGGGGATGGGGCGCTACGAGCAGTACTTC CASSPVGMGRYEQYF - TRBV28 - TRBJ2-7
TGTGCCAGCAGCCCCCCCGAGGGACTAGCGGGGGGAAATGAGCAGTTCTTC CASSPPEGLAGGNEQFF TRBD2 TRBV11-3 - TRBJ2-1
TGTGCCAGCAGCCCCGGACTAGCGGGGGCCTACGAGCAGTACTTC CASSPGLAGAYEQYF TRBD2 TRBV5-6 - TRBJ2-7
TGCGCCAGCAGCCAACTTGCTGGCCGCGAGACCCAGTACTTC CASSQLAGRETQYF - TRBV4-3 - TRBJ2-5
TGTGCCAGCAGGATCAGTAGCGGGATTTCCGGCGAGCAGTACTTC CASRISSGISGEQYF TRBD2 TRBV7-2 - TRBJ2-7
TGTGCCAGCAGCCAATATGTGAACAGGGAGCTCGAGGACTATGGCTACACCTTC CASSQYVNRELEDYGYTF - TRBV16 - TRBJ1-2
TGTGCCAGCGCCACTAGTGCCCCCTTCCCCCAGTACTTC CASATSAPFPQYF - TRBV27 - TRBJ2-5
TGTGCCAGCAGTGAAATTCGGGGACAGGGTCTCTTTAACTATGGCTACACCTTC CASSEIRGQGLFNYGYTF TRBD1 TRBV2 - TRBJ1-2
TGTGCCAGCAGTTATCAGGGGCGGGGGACTGAAGCTTTCTTT CASSYQGRGTEAFF - TRBV27 - TRBJ1-1
TGTGCCAGCAGCTCGAGGGTGCAGGATGAGCAGTTCTTC CASSSRVQDEQFF - TRBV5-4 - TRBJ2-1
TGTGCCAGCTCACCCCCTCCTGGGGGGGAGACCCAGTACTTC CASSPPPGGETQYF - TRBV18 - TRBJ2-5
TGTGCCAGCAGCGAAGACAGGGGGCACTACAATGAGCAGTTCTTC CASSEDRGHYNEQFF TRBD1 TRBV7-2 once TRBJ2-1
TGTGCCAGCTCCGCTACCCGGGGGGCTCGGGAGACCCAGTACTTC CASSATRGARETQYF - TRBV18 - TRBJ2-5
TGTGCCAGCAGACCTACCTTCGGGGGCTACAATGAGCAGTTCTTC CASRPTFGGYNEQFF - TRBV6-5 once TRBJ2-1
TGTGCCAGCAGACAGGAAACAGATACGCAGTATTTT CASRQETDTQYF - TRBV19 - TRBJ2-3
TGTGCCAGCAGCCATACACAGGGTCGCGAGCAGTACTTC CASSHTQGREQYF - TRBV4-2 - TRBJ2-7
TGTGCCACCAGCAGAGTCGGTGGGGCGGTTAATGAGCAGTTCTTC CATSRVGGAVNEQFF - TRBV15 - TRBJ2-1
TGTGCCAGCAGCTTTTTGACAGGGGGCATCGGCGATGAGCAGTTCTTC CASSFLTGGIGDEQFF TRBD1 TRBV7-9 - TRBJ2-1
TGTGCCAGCAGCTTAATAACTAGATCTGGGGAGCTGTTTTTT CASSLITRSGELFF - TRBV7-9 - TRBJ2-2
TGTGCCAGCAGCGGAGGACAGGGTGGCTACACCTTC CASSGGQGGYTF TRBD1 TRBV9 - TRBJ1-2
TGTGCCAGTAGTATCCGCCCGGTCGCTAATGAAAAACTGTTTTTT CASSIRPVANEKLFF - TRBV19 - TRBJ1-4
TGTGCCAGCTCTCCGGGACAACTCTACGAGCAGTACTTC CASSPGQLYEQYF - TRBV18 - TRBJ2-7
TGTGCCAGCAGTTTGAAGGCTTTGCGGGCCTCCAACTATGGCTACACCTTC CASSLKALRASNYGYTF - TRBV28 - TRBJ1-2
TGCGCCAGCAGCTTGGCCTTTGGAGCCAACAATGAGCAGTTCTTC CASSLAFGANNEQFF - TRBV5-1 once TRBJ2-1
TGTGCCAGCAGCTTAGTTGGGGGGACCACTAGGTATGAGCAGTTCTTC CASSLVGGTTRYEQFF - TRBV11-2 - TRBJ2-1
TGTGCCAGCAGCTCGCCGGGACAGGGCTTGGGACAGTTCTTC CASSSPGQGLGQFF TRBD1 TRBV7-2 - TRBJ2-1
TGTGCCAGCAGCTTTTGGACTACAGAGCAGTTCTTC CASSFWTTEQFF - TRBV11-2 - TRBJ2-1
TGTGCCAGCGGACAGTCTAACTATGGCTACACCTTC CASGQSNYGYTF - TRBV7-3 - TRBJ1-2
TGTGCCAGCAGGACAGGGGGTTCCTACGAGCAGTACTTC CASRTGGSYEQYF TRBD1 TRBV6-5 - TRBJ2-7
TGTGCCTCCACGGCGGGTCAGAGGGAGACCCAGTACTTC CASTAGQRETQYF - TRBV2 - TRBJ2-5
TGTGCCAGCAGCTTCTCTACAGGGGGGGACGAGCAGTACTTC CASSFSTGGDEQYF - TRBV5-6 once TRBJ2-7
TGTGCCAGCATGGGACTAGCCTACGAGCAGTACTTC CASMGLAYEQYF TRBD2 TRBV11-1 - TRBJ2-7
TGTGCCAGCAGTAGGTCGACAGGTGCCTCTAGGGCTTTCTTT CASSRSTGASRAFF - TRBV6-5 - TRBJ1-1
TGTGCCAGCAGCCTTACGACAGGGGGAGAGACCCAGTACTTC CASSLTTGGETQYF TRBD1 TRBV7-9 - TRBJ2-5
TGTGCCAGCAGCCAAGAGGGGAGCGGGGGACACTACGAGCAGTACTTC CASSQEGSGGHYEQYF TRBD2 TRBV4-2 - TRBJ2-7
TGTGCCAGCAGCTACCGGACTGGGAATGGAGCTTTCTTT CASSYRTGNGAFF - TRBV7-2 - TRBJ1-1
TGTGCCAGCAGCCGGGACAGGGGGCGCGGGGAGCTGTTTTTT CASSRDRGRGELFF TRBD1 TRBV5-4 - TRBJ2-2
TGCGCCAGCAGCCAATCACCCGGGACAGGGGGCGAGGTGCAGTTCTTC CASSQSPGTGGEVQFF TRBD1 TRBV4-1 - TRBJ2-1
TGTGCCAGCAGCGAACGACAGGGGGCCATAGGGAACATTCAGTACTTC CASSERQGAIGNIQYF TRBD1 TRBV5-6 - TRBJ2-4
TGTGCCAGCAGCACAACAGGGGGCGGGAATTCACCCCTCCACTTT CASSTTGGGNSPLHF TRBD1 TRBV5-6 - TRBJ1-6
TGTGCCAGCAGCCCCCTAGCGGGAGGTCTTCAAGAGACCCAGTACTTC CASSPLAGGLQETQYF TRBD2 TRBV7-9 - TRBJ2-5
TGTGCCAGCAGCCCCGGGACAGGGAAGGGTGAAAAACTGTTTTTT CASSPGTGKGEKLFF TRBD1 TRBV11-3 - TRBJ1-4
TGTGCCAGCAGCGAGGAGGGATCTCAATCTAACTATGGCTACACCTTC CASSEEGSQSNYGYTF - TRBV13 - TRBJ1-2
TGTGCCAGCAGCTCGGGGGAAGAGACCCAGTACTTC CASSSGEETQYF - TRBV5-5 - TRBJ2-5
TGTGCCAGCCAGCAGGGGGCAGTTAAGTCCGGGGAGCTGTTTTTT CASQQGAVKSGELFF TRBD1 TRBV25-1 - TRBJ2-2
TGTGCCAGTAGTATAGTATATCGGACAGGGGCGGGCGGCAATCAGCCCCAGCATTTT CASSIVYRTGAGGNQPQHF TRBD1 TRBV19 many TRBJ1-5
TGTGCCAGCAGGGCGACAGGGAACGGCTATGGCTACACCTTC CASRATGNGYGYTF TRBD1 TRBV11-2 - TRBJ1-2
TGTGCCAGTAGTATCGGCGGGGGACAAGAGACCCAGTACTTC CASSIGGGQETQYF TRBD2 TRBV19 - TRBJ2-5
TGCGCCAGCGGAGACAGACCGACCGGGGAGCTGTTTTTT CASGDRPTGELFF - TRBV5-1 few TRBJ2-2
TGTGCCACCAGCAGAGCAGGGGGAAGTCAGCCCCAGCATTTT CATSRAGGSQPQHF TRBD1 TRBV15 - TRBJ1-5
TGTGCCAGCAGTAAAACAGGGGGACCCGCATACAAGACCTCTGGAAACACCATATATTTT CASSKTGGPAYKTSGNTIYF TRBD1 TRBV27 - TRBJ1-3